This passage covers 5 T cell receptor beta chains from one sample sequenced in a study of T cells expressing NK-cell markers (dated by TCRdb to 2019 to 2021). The library was prepared using 5' RACE. The sequencer was an Illumina HiSeq 2000. Through TCRdb reprocessing, the reads give one entry per CDR3 protein sequence; DNA is omitted. The sample table includes 90,000 to 130,000 distinct CDR3 sequences. The biggest ten clones account for approximately 17% of the sample. Sequenced material: blood T cells: a sorted CD56 or NKG2C T cell subset, CD4+ or CD8+ T cells, or bulk PBMC T cells (not recorded which). The source is a woman between 18 and 70 years old in good health.

CDR3 loop: CASSQDATPRGYTF. This sequence joins TRBV4-3 and TRBJ1-2; TCRdb names TRBD1, which stays unverified in the absence of DNA. CDR1 is LGHNA, CDR2 YSLEER, per germline. The CDR3 has 14 residues.

This rearrangement joins TRBV7-8 to TRBJ1-4; TCRdb lists TRBD1, though no DNA is available to test this call. The germline V gene encodes CDR1 SGHVS and CDR2 FQNEAQ. The CDR3 totals 15 residues. The CDR3 spells CASSSPLGVNEKLFF.

The V gene is TRBV7-2, the J gene TRBJ2-3; TCRdb selects TRBD1, and the lack of DNA leaves this call unchecked. CDR1 and CDR2 (germline): SGHTA, FQGNSA. The CDR3 sequence is 12 residues long. The chain's CDR3 is CASSPNRYTQYF.

The V call is TRBV29-1, the J call TRBJ2-2. Germline assignment: CDR1 SQVTM and CDR2 ANQGSEA. The CDR3 runs 13 residues. The CDR3 spells CSVGTVNTGELFF.

The chain employs TRBV29-1 and TRBJ2-1; TCRdb proposes TRBD2, but this gene call is untestable without DNA. Germline CDR1 reads SQVTM; CDR2 reads ANQGSEA. The CDR3 consists of 17 residues. CDR3 region: CSVDGTSGGPSYNEQFF.